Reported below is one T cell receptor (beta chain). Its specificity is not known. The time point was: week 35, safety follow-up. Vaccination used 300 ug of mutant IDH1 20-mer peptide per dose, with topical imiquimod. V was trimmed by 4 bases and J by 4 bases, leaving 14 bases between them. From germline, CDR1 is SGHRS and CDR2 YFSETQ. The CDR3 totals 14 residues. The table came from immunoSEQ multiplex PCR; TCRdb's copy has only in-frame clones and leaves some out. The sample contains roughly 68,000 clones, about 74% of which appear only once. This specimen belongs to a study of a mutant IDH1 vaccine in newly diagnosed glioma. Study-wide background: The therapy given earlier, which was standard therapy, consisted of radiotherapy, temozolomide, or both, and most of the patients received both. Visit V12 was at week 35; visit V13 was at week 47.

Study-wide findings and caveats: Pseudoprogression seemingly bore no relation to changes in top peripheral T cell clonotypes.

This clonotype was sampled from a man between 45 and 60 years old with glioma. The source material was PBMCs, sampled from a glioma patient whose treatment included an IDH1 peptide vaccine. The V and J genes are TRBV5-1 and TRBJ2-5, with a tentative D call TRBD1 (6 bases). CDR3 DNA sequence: TGCGCCAGCAGCCCCGGGACACGAGGAGAGACCCAGTACTTC. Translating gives CASSPGTRGETQYF.